Each of the 20 T cell receptor beta chains below was sequenced from the same sample in a study of OX40 agonist ivuxolimab in advanced cancers. The method was immunoSEQ multiplex PCR; TCRdb's version includes in-frame clones alone and lacks a portion of them. The repertoire holds 50,000 to 65,000 clones, around 83% seen once, with roughly 5.1% in the top ten. Here the sequenced sample was CD4+ or CD8+ T cells sorted from blood, taken in a trial of the OX40 agonist ivuxolimab. The receptor set was obtained from an adult with an advanced solid tumor such as melanoma, head and neck, liver or kidney cancer.

This chain links TRBV5-4 with TRBJ2-5; 10 bases match TRBD2. Germline CDR1 and CDR2: SGHNT and YYREEE (reference sequence). The CDR3 has 15 amino acids. Unmatched junction bases numbered 4, after V lost 3 bases and J lost 2 bases. DNA for the CDR3: TGTGCCAGCAGCTACCGGACTAGCGGACAAGAGACCCAGTACTTC. The encoded protein is CASSYRTSGQETQYF.

The chain is built from TRBV4-1 and TRBJ1-5; D is perhaps TRBD1 (5 bases). V was pared by 1 base and J by 9 bases, with 19 bases between. The CDR3 is 16 residues long. Per germline, CDR1 MGHRA and CDR2 YSYEKL. The CDR3 loop is CASSQVRDGAVWPQHF. The CDR3 DNA reads as TGCGCCAGCAGCCAAGTCAGAGATGGGGCCGTCTGGCCCCAGCATTTT.

The V call is TRBV7-2, the J call TRBJ1-2; D might be TRBD1 (5 bases). The ends were cut back, 3 bases at V and 4 bases at J, with 12 bases in the middle. Germline loops: CDR1 SGHTA, CDR2 FQGNSA. The CDR3 totals 14 residues. Here the CDR3 reads CASSLGGARYGYTF. In DNA, the CDR3 is TGTGCCAGCAGCTTGGGTGGGGCTCGCTATGGCTACACCTTC.

This clone turned up a few times. The rearrangement joins TRBV4-1 to TRBJ1-5, with 7 positions matching TRBD1. V lost 4 bases and J lost 6; bases outside the gene matches: 6. CDR3 length: 14 residues. From germline, CDR1 is MGHRA and CDR2 YSYEKL. CDR3 loop: CASSLDRVVQPQHF. The CDR3, as DNA: TGCGCCAGCAGCCTCGACAGGGTTGTTCAGCCCCAGCATTTT.

The V gene is TRBV18, the J gene TRBJ2-7, with D hard to call. This CDR3 contains 15 residues. With 2 bases removed from V and 3 bases from J, the gap between germline ends came to 14 bases. The germline CDR1 and CDR2 sequences are KGHSH and LQKENI. The CDR3 sequence: CASSPEGRSLYEQYF. CDR3 sequence (DNA): TGTGCCAGCTCACCAGAAGGGCGTTCCCTCTACGAGCAGTACTTC.

The rearrangement uses TRBV6-5 and TRBJ1-6; D might be TRBD1 (6 bases). The length of the CDR3 is 16 residues. The germline CDR1 and CDR2 sequences are MNHEY and SVGAGI. V lost 2 bases and J 8 bases, leaving 16 bases between the germline ends. CDR3 nucleotide sequence: TGTGCCAGCAGTTACGGGTACAGGGACCCCGATTCACCCCTCCACTTT. Residues: CASSYGYRDPDSPLHF.

The CDR3 coding sequence is TGTGCCAGCAGTTCCCCGACAGGGGGCGATGAAAAACTGTTTTTT. Translated: CASSSPTGGDEKLFF. The chain recombines TRBV28 with TRBJ1-4; 10 bases are shared with TRBD1. There are 15 residues in the CDR3. J gave up 6 bases and V 4 bases, and 5 bases lay outside the gene matches. Germline assignment: CDR1 MDHEN and CDR2 SYDVKM.

CDR3 residues: CATSRGPRDNEQFF. In nucleotides, the CDR3 is TGTGCCACCAGCAGAGGACCTAGAGACAATGAGCAGTTCTTC. The rearrangement joins TRBV15 to TRBJ2-1; D gene unclear. The CDR3 is 14 amino acids. Deletions cut 1 base from V and 5 bases from J, with 9 bases between. Per germline, CDR1 LNHNV and CDR2 YYDKDF (reference sequence).

The chain couples TRBV7-9 to TRBJ2-1; D not resolved. The V end was cut by 1 base, the J end by 8 bases, with 6 bases between. Germline loops: CDR1 SEHNR, CDR2 FQNEAQ (reference sequence). The CDR3 runs 12 residues. CDR3 DNA sequence: TGTGCCAGCAGCTTAGGGGTACATGAGCAGTTCTTC. This gives the protein CASSLGVHEQFF. The full variable domain, with the rest looked up from reference TRBV7-9 and TRBJ2-1, is DTGVSQNPRHKITKRGQNVTFRCDPISEHNRLYWYRQTLGQGPEFLTYFQNEAQLEKSRLLSDRFSAERPKGSFSTLEIQRTEQGDSAMYLCASSLGVHEQFFGPGTRLTVL.

V usage is TRBV5-4 and J usage is TRBJ2-7; possibly TRBD1 or TRBD2 for D (6 bases each). CDR3 length: 14 residues. Germline V gives CDR1 SGHNT, CDR2 YYREEE (reference sequence). Trimming pared 2 bases from V and 6 bases from J, leaving 15 bases between. The CDR3 reads CASSLQGPEGEQYF. The CDR3 bases are TGTGCCAGCAGCTTACAGGGTCCGGAGGGCGAGCAGTACTTC.

V usage is TRBV18 and J usage is TRBJ2-5; 7 nucleotides align to TRBD2. The germline V gene has CDR1 KGHSH and CDR2 LQKENI. CDR3 size: 14 residues. After removal of 6 bases from V and 3 bases from J, the junction contained 7 bases not matched to a gene. CDR3 region: CASSGGATKETQYF. The CDR3 DNA sequence: TGTGCCAGCTCGGGAGGGGCCACAAAAGAGACCCAGTACTTC.

V and J are TRBV6-1 and TRBJ2-4; no clear D gene. The CDR3 has 17 residues. CDR1 is MNHNS, CDR2 SASEGT, per germline. Trimming cost V 0 bases and J 0 bases, with 12 bases left between them. CDR3 DNA: TGTGCCAGCAGTGAAGCGCCTGTCGCCTTAGCCAAAAACATTCAGTACTTC. This sequence encodes CASSEAPVALAKNIQYF.

The chain uses TRBV11-2 and TRBJ2-7, with D unresolved. The germline V gene has CDR1 SGHAT and CDR2 FQNNGV. V lost 4 bases and J lost 2, with 9 bases in between. This CDR3 contains 13 residues. The CDR3 here is CASSSQNTYEQYF. For the CDR3, the DNA is TGTGCCAGCAGCTCTCAGAACACCTACGAGCAGTACTTC.

A single count supports this clone. The chain links TRBV5-6 to TRBJ1-2; D is perhaps TRBD1 (5 bases). The CDR3 consists of 13 residues. The germline V gene has CDR1 SGHDT and CDR2 YYEEEE. V was shortened by 4 bases and J by 6 bases, with 13 bases between the two germline ends. CDR3 sequence: CASSQSDRNGYTF. The CDR3 DNA follows: TGTGCCAGCAGCCAGTCCGACAGAAATGGCTACACCTTC. Full variable domain (rest looked up from reference TRBV5-6 and TRBJ1-2): DAGVTQSPTHLIKTRGQQVTLRCSPKSGHDTVSWYQQALGQGPQFIFQYYEEEERQRGNFPDRFSGHQFPNYSSELNVNALLLGDSALYLCASSQSDRNGYTFGSGTRLTVV.

The chain couples TRBV7-9 to TRBJ1-5; 7 nucleotides align to TRBD1. The germline CDR1 and CDR2 sequences are SEHNR and FQNEAQ (reference sequence). This CDR3 has 13 amino acids. After removal of 4 bases from V and 5 bases from J, the junction contained 2 bases not matched to a gene. The CDR3 protein is CASSSQGDQPQHF. CDR3 sequence (DNA): TGTGCCAGCAGCTCCCAGGGGGATCAGCCCCAGCATTTT.

The rearrangement joins TRBV2 to TRBJ2-5; 8 nucleotides align to TRBD2. The CDR3 totals 16 residues. The germline gives CDR1 SNHLY, CDR2 FYNNEI. With V trimmed by 5 bases and J by 6 bases, 14 bases remained unmatched. The CDR3 DNA reads as TGTGCCAGCAGTCTGGATCCCGGGGGGGCCCGCCAGACCCAGTACTTC. Protein sequence: CASSLDPGGARQTQYF.

This chain uses TRBV5-1 with TRBJ2-5; 8 bases are shared with TRBD1. The J call may not be correct, given that the DNA end is closer to TRBJ2-7. This CDR3 spans 13 amino acids. The germline CDR1 and CDR2 sequences are SGHRS and YFSETQ. The CDR3 DNA sequence: TGCGCCAGCAGCTTGGGACAGGGGAACGAGCAGTACTTC. This translates into CASSLGQGNEQYF.

The chain links TRBV7-9 to TRBJ1-4; D gene uncertain. The CDR3 runs to 13 residues. Trimming cost V 1 base and J 8 bases, with 8 bases left between them. Germline CDR1 reads SEHNR; CDR2 reads FQNEAQ (reference sequence). CDR3 sequence: CASSLVREEKLFF. Here the CDR3 DNA reads TGTGCCAGCAGCTTAGTTCGAGAGGAAAAACTGTTTTTT.

The V call is TRBV6-6, the J call TRBJ2-5; possibly TRBD1 for D (5 bases). The CDR3 runs to 13 residues. Trimming left V 8 bases short and J 1 base short, with 11 bases between. Germline V CDR1 and CDR2: MNHNY, SVGAGI (reference sequence). As DNA, the CDR3 is TGTGCCAGCCGATCGACAGTCCAAGAGACCCAGTACTTC. Protein sequence: CASRSTVQETQYF.

This clone was counted a single time. The V gene is TRBV5-1, the J gene TRBJ2-7; 9 positions agree with TRBD1. CDR1 is SGHRS, CDR2 YFSETQ, per germline. CDR3 length: 15 residues. The trim removed 1 base at V and 3 bases at J, leaving 5 bases unmatched. CDR3 nucleotides: TGCGCCAGCAGCTTGACGACAGGGGGTATCTACGAGCAGTACTTC. This codes for CASSLTTGGIYEQYF.